These 16 T cell receptor beta chains came from one sample sequenced in a study of siplizumab effects on memory and regulatory T cells. Clones were read by immunoSEQ multiplex PCR, and TCRdb kept only the in-frame ones, dropping some. The sample has 55,000 to 80,000 clones, roughly 78% seen once; the top ten hold 0.42%. Source material: memory CD4+ T cells sorted from blood. The receptors originated from a human donor in good health.

This sequence joins TRBV19 and TRBJ1-1; no clear D gene. Looked up from germline, CDR1 is LNHDA and CDR2 is SQIVND (reference sequence). Trimming removed 5 bases from V and 4 bases from J, with 14 bases in between. CDR3 length: 14 amino acids. The chain's CDR3 is CASSPAVGGTEAFF. For the CDR3, the DNA is TGTGCCAGTAGTCCGGCTGTCGGCGGCACTGAAGCTTTCTTT. The variable domain in full, completed from reference TRBV19 and TRBJ1-1, reads DGGITQSPKYLFRKEGQNVTLSCEQNLNHDAMYWYRQDPGQGLRLIYYSQIVNDFQKGDIAEGYSVSREKKESFPLTVTSAQKNPTAFYLCASSPAVGGTEAFFGQGTRLTVV.

The chain joins TRBV18 to TRBJ2-7, with 9 nucleotides matching TRBD1. The germline V gene has CDR1 KGHSH and CDR2 LQKENI. Germline trimming cut 0 bases from V and 3 bases from J; bases unmatched to any gene: 0. CDR3 length equals 14 residues. For the CDR3, the DNA is TGTGCCAGCTCACCACCGGGACAGGGCTACGAGCAGTACTTC. Translated, it gives CASSPPGQGYEQYF.

This chain joins TRBV28 and TRBJ2-3; D is unclear. V dropped 2 bases and J dropped 6 bases, with 3 bases sitting between them. CDR1 is MDHEN, CDR2 SYDVKM, per germline. This CDR3 comprises 11 residues. The CDR3 reads CASSLEDTQYF. DNA for the CDR3: TGTGCCAGCAGTTTAGAGGATACGCAGTATTTT.

The V gene is TRBV5-5, the J gene TRBJ1-2; 7 bases align to TRBD1. Per the germline V gene, CDR1 is SGHKS and CDR2 is YYEKEE (reference sequence). V was clipped by 2 bases and J by 2 bases; unmatched bases: 6. This CDR3 spans 15 amino acids. CDR3 sequence: CASSFRTGENYGYTF. Written as DNA, the CDR3 is TGTGCCAGCAGCTTCCGGACAGGCGAAAACTATGGCTACACCTTC.

The gene calls are TRBV7-2 and TRBJ1-3; 10 nucleotides line up with TRBD1. V was clipped by 4 bases and J by 0 bases; unmatched bases: 6. The CDR3 is 17 amino acids. CDR1 SGHTA and CDR2 FQGNSA come from the germline V gene. CDR3: CASSSGGQGISGNTIYF. The DNA of the CDR3 is TGTGCCAGCAGCTCTGGGGGACAGGGGATCTCTGGAAACACCATATATTTT.

The J gene is TRBJ2-5, the V gene TRBV4-3, with no clear D. The CDR3 consists of 14 residues. V was shortened by 1 base and J by 0 bases, with 6 bases between the two germline ends. Germline CDR1 reads LGHNA; CDR2 reads YSLEER. DNA for the CDR3: TGCGCCAGCAGCCAAGCTTTATACCAAGAGACCCAGTACTTC. It translates to CASSQALYQETQYF.

The chain employs TRBV19 and TRBJ1-2; no firm D call. The V end was cut by 5 bases, the J end by 8 bases, with 15 bases between. Germline V gene data show CDR1 as LNHDA and CDR2 as SQIVND (reference sequence). This CDR3 region has 13 residues. CDR3: CASSDTTRKGYTF. In DNA form, the CDR3 reads TGTGCCAGTAGTGATACAACGAGGAAAGGCTACACCTTC.

The chain joins TRBV4-2 to TRBJ1-1; 10 bases are shared with TRBD1. Germline CDR1 LGHNA, CDR2 YNFKEQ. The length of the CDR3 is 15 residues. The trim removed 5 bases at V and 6 bases at J, leaving 9 bases unmatched. The CDR3 is CASSSAGTGAPEAFF. CDR3 in DNA: TGTGCCAGCAGCTCCGCCGGGACAGGGGCCCCTGAAGCTTTCTTT.

For this clone: The identical CDR3 is also encoded by other nucleotide sequences in the sample. This rearrangement joins TRBV7-2 to TRBJ1-1; no clear D gene. V was trimmed by 5 bases and J by 10 bases, leaving 17 bases between them. The CDR3 runs 13 residues. The germline gives CDR1 SGHTA, CDR2 FQGNSA. This CDR3 is CASSASHGIRAFF. The CDR3 DNA follows: TGTGCCAGCAGCGCCTCACACGGAATCAGAGCTTTCTTT.

The chain links TRBV27 to TRBJ2-7; 7 bases align to TRBD1. The CDR3 consists of 15 residues. V trimming: 5 bases; J trimming: 8 bases; junction bases outside the gene matches: 15. Germline V gene lookup returns CDR1 MNHEY and CDR2 SMNVEV (reference sequence). CDR3 in amino acids: CASSTSTSQGSKQYF. The CDR3 nucleotides read TGTGCCAGCAGTACATCAACGTCACAGGGGTCCAAGCAGTACTTC.

This clone was observed a handful of times. The chain employs TRBV6-6 and TRBJ1-5; D is uncertain. CDR3 size: 14 residues. CDR1 MNHNY and CDR2 SVGAGI come from the germline V gene (reference sequence). V was trimmed by 9 bases and J by 0 bases, leaving 12 bases between them. The chain's CDR3 is CASGVGNSNQPQHF. CDR3 DNA sequence: TGTGCCAGTGGGGTGGGGAATAGCAATCAGCCCCAGCATTTT.

This clone was counted once. This chain connects TRBV30 to TRBJ2-5, with 8 bases matching TRBD1. CDR1 is GTSNPN and CDR2 is SVGIG in the germline V gene (reference sequence). CDR3 length: 16 residues. J was trimmed by 3 bases and V by 3 bases; bases with no gene match: 12. CDR3 DNA sequence: TGTGCCTGGAGGGGGGTTCTTGGACAGGGAGAAGAGACCCAGTACTTC. This translates into CAWRGVLGQGEETQYF.

The V gene is TRBV12-1, the J gene TRBJ2-1; the DNA was not compared with TRBD2, the D call given in the table. TRBV12-1 is noted as a pseudogene. The CDR3 extends over 16 amino acids. The CDR3 sequence: CASSFGPSGGYNEQFF. The CDR3 nucleotides are TGTGCCAGCAGCTTTGGGCCTAGCGGGGGGTACAATGAGCAGTTCTTC.

The V and J genes are TRBV6-6 and TRBJ1-6; D is ambiguous. The germline gives CDR1 MNHNY, CDR2 SVGAGI (reference sequence). Between the trimmed V and J ends, which lost 0 bases and 5 bases, there was a span of 8 bases. The CDR3 consists of 15 residues. The CDR3 DNA sequence: TGTGCCAGCAGTTACTCCACACCCGATAATTCACCCCTCCACTTT. Amino acid sequence: CASSYSTPDNSPLHF.

The chain combines TRBV25-1 with TRBJ2-3; the match to TRBD1 covers 8 bases. The junction had 4 bases not matched to a gene; V was cut back by 4 bases and J by 4 bases. This CDR3 comprises 14 residues. CDR1 is MGHDK and CDR2 is SYGVNS in the germline V gene. The CDR3 DNA is TGTGCCAGCAGTGCAGGGGGCAGGTCAGATACGCAGTATTTT. Amino acids: CASSAGGRSDTQYF.

The sample holds one count of this clone. V is TRBV13 and J is TRBJ2-3, with 7 bases fitting TRBD1. Losses at the gene ends were 1 base for V and 2 bases for J; bases not matched to a gene: 3. The CDR3 runs 15 residues. Germline lookup yields CDR1 PRHDT and CDR2 FYEKMQ (reference sequence). The CDR3 region has the DNA TGTGCCAGCAGCTTAGACAGGGGTGTCACAGATACGCAGTATTTT. Translating it yields CASSLDRGVTDTQYF.